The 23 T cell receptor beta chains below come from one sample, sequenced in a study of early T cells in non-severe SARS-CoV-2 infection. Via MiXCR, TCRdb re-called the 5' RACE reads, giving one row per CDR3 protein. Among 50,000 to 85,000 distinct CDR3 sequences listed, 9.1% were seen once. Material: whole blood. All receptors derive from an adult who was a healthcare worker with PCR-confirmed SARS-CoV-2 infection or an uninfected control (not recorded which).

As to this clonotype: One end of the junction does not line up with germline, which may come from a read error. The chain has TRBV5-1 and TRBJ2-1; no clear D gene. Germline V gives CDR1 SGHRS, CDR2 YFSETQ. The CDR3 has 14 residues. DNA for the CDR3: TGTGCCAGCAGCTTGGCTACCCCCTACAATGAGCAGTTCTTC. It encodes CASSLATPYNEQFF.

The CDR3 loop reads CSAGASFSYNEQFF. CDR3 bases: TGCAGTGCTGGGGCTAGCTTCTCCTACAATGAGCAGTTCTTC. J is TRBJ2-1 and V is TRBV20-1; TRBD1 or TRBD2 may be the D gene (5 bases each). Germline CDR1 DFQATT, CDR2 SNEGSKA (reference sequence). CDR3 length equals 14 residues. Trimming cost V 5 bases and J 0 bases, with 11 bases left between them.

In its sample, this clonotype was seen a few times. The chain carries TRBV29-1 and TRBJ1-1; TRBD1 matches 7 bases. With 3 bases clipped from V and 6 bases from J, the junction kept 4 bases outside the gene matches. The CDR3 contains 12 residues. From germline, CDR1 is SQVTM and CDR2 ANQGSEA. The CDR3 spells CSVDQGGSEAFF. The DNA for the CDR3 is TGCAGCGTTGACCAGGGGGGGTCTGAAGCTTTCTTT.

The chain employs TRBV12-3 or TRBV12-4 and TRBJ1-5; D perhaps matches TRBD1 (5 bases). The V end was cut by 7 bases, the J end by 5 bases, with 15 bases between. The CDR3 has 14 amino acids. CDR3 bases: TGTGCCAGCACTCCGAGACAGTCAGATCAGCCCCAGCATTTT. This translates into CASTPRQSDQPQHF.

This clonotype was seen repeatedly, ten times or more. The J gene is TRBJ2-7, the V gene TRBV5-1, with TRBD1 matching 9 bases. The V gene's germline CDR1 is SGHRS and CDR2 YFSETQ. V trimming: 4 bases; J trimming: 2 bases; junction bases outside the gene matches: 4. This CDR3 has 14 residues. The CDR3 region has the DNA TGCGCCAGCAGCACCGGGGACAGGGCCTACGAGCAGTACTTC. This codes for CASSTGDRAYEQYF.

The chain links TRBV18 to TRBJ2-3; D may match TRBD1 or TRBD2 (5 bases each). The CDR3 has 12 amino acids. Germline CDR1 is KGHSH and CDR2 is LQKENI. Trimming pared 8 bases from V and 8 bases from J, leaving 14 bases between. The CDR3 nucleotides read TGTGCCAGCGCCGGGACCGGCGGTACGCAGTATTTT. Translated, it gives CASAGTGGTQYF.

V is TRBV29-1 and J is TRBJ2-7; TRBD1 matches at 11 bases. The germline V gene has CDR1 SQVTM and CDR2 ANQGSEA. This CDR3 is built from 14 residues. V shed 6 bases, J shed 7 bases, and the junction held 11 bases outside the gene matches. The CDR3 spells CSVAVRDRGREQYF. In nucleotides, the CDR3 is TGCAGCGTCGCTGTCCGGGACAGGGGGAGGGAGCAGTACTTC.

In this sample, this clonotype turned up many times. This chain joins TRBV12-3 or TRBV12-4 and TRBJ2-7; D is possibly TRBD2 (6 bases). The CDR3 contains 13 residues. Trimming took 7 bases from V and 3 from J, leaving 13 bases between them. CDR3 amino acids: CASTLGGNYEQYF. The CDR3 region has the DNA TGTGCCAGCACCTTGGGGGGAAACTACGAGCAGTACTTC.

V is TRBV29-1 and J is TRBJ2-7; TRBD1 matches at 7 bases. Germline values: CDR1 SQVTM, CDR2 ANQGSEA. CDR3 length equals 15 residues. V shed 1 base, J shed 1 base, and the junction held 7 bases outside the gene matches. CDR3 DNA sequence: TGCAGCGTTGAAGTATGGGCAGGGGGATCCTACGAGCAGTACTTC. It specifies CSVEVWAGGSYEQYF.

This CDR3 is CASSHNVGQPHGIQYF. DNA of the CDR3: TGCGCCAGCAGCCACAACGTCGGACAGCCACATGGCATTCAGTACTTC. The J gene is TRBJ2-4, the V gene TRBV4-1; tentatively, D is TRBD1 (6 bases). Trimming removed 3 bases from V and 9 bases from J, with 21 bases in between. The CDR3 is made up of 16 amino acids. Germline assignment: CDR1 MGHRA and CDR2 YSYEKL.

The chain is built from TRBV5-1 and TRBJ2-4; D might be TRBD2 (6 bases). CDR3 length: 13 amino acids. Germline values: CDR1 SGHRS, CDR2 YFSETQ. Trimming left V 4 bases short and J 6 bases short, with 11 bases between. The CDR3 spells CASSVGLRNIQYF. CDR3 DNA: TGCGCCAGCAGCGTGGGACTCAGAAACATTCAGTACTTC.

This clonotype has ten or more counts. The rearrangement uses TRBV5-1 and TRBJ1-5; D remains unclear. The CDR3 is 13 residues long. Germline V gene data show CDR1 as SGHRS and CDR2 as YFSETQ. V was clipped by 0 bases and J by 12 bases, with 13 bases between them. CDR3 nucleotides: TGCGCCAGCAGCTTGGAAGGGAACGGCAACCAGCATTTT. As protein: CASSLEGNGNQHF.

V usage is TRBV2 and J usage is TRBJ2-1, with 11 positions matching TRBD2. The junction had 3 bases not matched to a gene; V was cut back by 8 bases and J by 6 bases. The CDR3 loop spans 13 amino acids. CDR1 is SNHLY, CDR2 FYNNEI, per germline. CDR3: CASRGTSGNEQFF. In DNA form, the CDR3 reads TGTGCCAGCCGCGGGACTAGCGGCAATGAGCAGTTCTTC. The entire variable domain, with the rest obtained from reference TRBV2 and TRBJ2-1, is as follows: EPEVTQTPSHQVTQMGQEVILRCVPISNHLYFYWYRQILGQKVEFLVSFYNNEISEKSEIFDDQFSVERPDGSNFTLKIRSTKLEDSAMYFCASRGTSGNEQFFGPGTRLTVL.

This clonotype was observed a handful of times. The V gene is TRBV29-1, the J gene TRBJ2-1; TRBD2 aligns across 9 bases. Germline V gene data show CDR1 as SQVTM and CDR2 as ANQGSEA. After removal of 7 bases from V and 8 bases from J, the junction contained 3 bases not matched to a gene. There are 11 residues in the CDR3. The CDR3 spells CSATSGDEQFF. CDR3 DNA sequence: TGCAGCGCGACTAGCGGAGATGAGCAGTTCTTC.

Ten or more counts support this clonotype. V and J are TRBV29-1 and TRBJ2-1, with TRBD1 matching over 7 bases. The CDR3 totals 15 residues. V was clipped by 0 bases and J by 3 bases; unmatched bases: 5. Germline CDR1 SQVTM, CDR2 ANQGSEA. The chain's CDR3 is CSVEDPGTDYNEQFF. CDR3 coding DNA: TGCAGCGTTGAAGATCCCGGGACAGACTACAATGAGCAGTTCTTC.

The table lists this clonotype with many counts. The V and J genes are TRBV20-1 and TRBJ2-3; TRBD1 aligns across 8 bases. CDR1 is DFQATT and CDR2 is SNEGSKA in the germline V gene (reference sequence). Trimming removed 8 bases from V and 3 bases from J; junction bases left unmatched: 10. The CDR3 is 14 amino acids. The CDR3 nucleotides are TGCAGTCAATTCGGGGGACAGGCGACAGATACGCAGTATTTT. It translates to CSQFGGQATDTQYF.

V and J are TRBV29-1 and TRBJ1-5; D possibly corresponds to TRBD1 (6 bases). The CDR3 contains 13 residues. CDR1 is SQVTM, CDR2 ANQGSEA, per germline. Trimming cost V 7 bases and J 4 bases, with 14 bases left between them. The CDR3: CSARGGFNQPQHF. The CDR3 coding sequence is TGCAGCGCCAGAGGGGGATTTAATCAGCCCCAGCATTTT.

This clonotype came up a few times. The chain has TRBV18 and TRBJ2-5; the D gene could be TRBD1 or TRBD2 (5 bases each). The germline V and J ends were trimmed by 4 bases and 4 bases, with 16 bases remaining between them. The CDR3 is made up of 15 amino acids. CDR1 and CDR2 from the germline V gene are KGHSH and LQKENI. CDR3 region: CASSRGGRRAETQYF. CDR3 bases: TGTGCCAGCTCACGGGGCGGGCGTCGAGCAGAGACCCAGTACTTC.

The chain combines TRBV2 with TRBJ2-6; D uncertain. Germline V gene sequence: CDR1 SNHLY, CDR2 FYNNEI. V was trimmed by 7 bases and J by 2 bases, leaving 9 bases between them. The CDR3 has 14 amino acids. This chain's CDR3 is CASIKIAGANVLTF. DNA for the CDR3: TGTGCCAGCATCAAGATTGCTGGGGCCAACGTCCTGACTTTC.

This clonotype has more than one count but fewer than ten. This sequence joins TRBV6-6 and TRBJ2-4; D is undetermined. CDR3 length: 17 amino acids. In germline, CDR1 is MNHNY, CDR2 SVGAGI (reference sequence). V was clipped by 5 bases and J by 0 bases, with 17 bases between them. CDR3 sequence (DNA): TGTGCCAGCAGTGACCAATCTGGCCCCGGAGCCAAAAACATTCAGTACTTC. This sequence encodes CASSDQSGPGAKNIQYF.

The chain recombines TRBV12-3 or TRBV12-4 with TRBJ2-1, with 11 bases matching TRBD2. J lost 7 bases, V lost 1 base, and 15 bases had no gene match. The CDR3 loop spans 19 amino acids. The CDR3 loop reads CASSLDSEASGRIWNEQFF. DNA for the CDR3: TGTGCCAGCAGTTTAGATAGTGAAGCTAGCGGGAGGATCTGGAATGAGCAGTTCTTC.

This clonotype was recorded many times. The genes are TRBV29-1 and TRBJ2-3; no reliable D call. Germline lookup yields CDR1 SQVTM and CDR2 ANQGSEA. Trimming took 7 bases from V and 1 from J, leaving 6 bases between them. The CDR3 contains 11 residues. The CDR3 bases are TGCAGCGGGTTGGGCACAGATACGCAGTATTTT. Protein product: CSGLGTDTQYF.

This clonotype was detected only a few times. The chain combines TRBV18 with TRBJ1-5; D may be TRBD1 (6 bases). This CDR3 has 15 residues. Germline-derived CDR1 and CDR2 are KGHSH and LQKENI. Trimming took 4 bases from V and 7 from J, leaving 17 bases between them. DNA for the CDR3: TGTGCCAGCTCACAACAGACACAGGGCGGGCAGCCCCAGCATTTT. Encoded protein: CASSQQTQGGQPQHF.